One and the same sample provided the 17 T cell receptor beta chains below, sequenced in a study of cytomegalovirus exposure and HLA in healthy donors. TCRdb's copy holds only in-frame clones and misses some; the assay was immunoSEQ multiplex PCR. The sample carries 140,000 or so clones, about 91% recorded once. The sequenced sample was PBMCs. The source is a young woman in good health and CMV-seropositive.

Only a few counts were recorded for this clone. This chain uses TRBV5-6 with TRBJ1-2, with 9 bases fitting TRBD1. The CDR3 has 15 residues. Trimming at V came to 6 bases and at J to 6 bases, leaving 12 bases not matched to a gene. Germline V gene data show CDR1 as SGHDT and CDR2 as YYEEEE. The CDR3 nucleotides read TGTGCCAGCACGACAGGGGGAGGGTTTATCGATGGCTACACCTTC. It specifies CASTTGGGFIDGYTF.

This rearrangement joins TRBV5-6 to TRBJ2-1; 7 bases map to TRBD2. In germline, CDR1 is SGHDT, CDR2 YYEEEE. V lost 2 bases, J lost 13 bases, and 3 bases stayed unmatched. CDR3 length: 11 amino acids. Written as DNA, the CDR3 is TGTGCCAGCAGCTTAGCGGGGCGACAGTTCTTC. It yields the protein CASSLAGRQFF.

This sequence joins TRBV5-1 and TRBJ2-7; 10 bases are shared with TRBD1. The ends lost 4 bases at V and 6 bases at J; junction bases unmatched: 10. The CDR3 is made up of 15 amino acids. CDR1 and CDR2 (germline): SGHRS, YFSETQ. The CDR3 reads CASSPGTGAYSEQYF. The CDR3 DNA reads as TGCGCCAGCAGCCCGGGGACAGGGGCGTACAGCGAGCAGTACTTC.

The V call is TRBV11-3, the J call TRBJ1-5; 10 positions agree with TRBD1. CDR1 and CDR2 from the germline V gene are SGHNT and YENEEA. V was clipped by 2 bases and J by 2 bases; unmatched bases: 15. This CDR3 region has 20 residues. The CDR3 coding sequence is TGTGCCAGCAGCTTACGTCTAGGGACAGGGGATGGGGTGGGCAATCAGCCCCAGCATTTT. Amino acid sequence: CASSLRLGTGDGVGNQPQHF.

J is TRBJ1-1 and V is TRBV4-1; 11 bases match TRBD1. Trimming at V came to 4 bases and at J to 5 bases, leaving 6 bases not matched to a gene. The CDR3 has 15 amino acids. CDR1 and CDR2 (germline): MGHRA, YSYEKL. As DNA, the CDR3 is TGCGCCAGCAGCCCCGGACAGGGGGCTAGAACTGAAGCTTTCTTT. Amino acid sequence: CASSPGQGARTEAFF.

The chain uses TRBV2 and TRBJ2-2; 10 positions match TRBD2. The CDR3 has 15 residues. Germline V gene lookup returns CDR1 SNHLY and CDR2 FYNNEI. J lost 1 base, V lost 5 bases, and 1 base had no gene match. The CDR3 DNA reads as TGTGCCAGCAGTCCTAGCGGGGGGAACACCGGGGAGCTGTTTTTT. It translates to CASSPSGGNTGELFF.

This chain joins TRBV5-1 and TRBJ2-7, with TRBD1 matching 7 bases. Germline lookup yields CDR1 SGHRS and CDR2 YFSETQ. The CDR3 runs to 15 residues. The junction had 15 bases not matched to a gene; V was cut back by 4 bases and J by 8 bases. CDR3: CASSPTLGDRSKQYF. In DNA form, the CDR3 reads TGCGCCAGCAGCCCTACCCTTGGGGACAGAAGCAAGCAGTACTTC.

This clone was recorded once. The CDR3 spells CASIHPGGRYSNTEAFF. The CDR3 region has the DNA TGTGCCAGTATCCACCCAGGGGGCCGTTACTCAAACACTGAAGCTTTCTTT. V usage is TRBV19 and J usage is TRBJ1-1; 8 nucleotides agree with TRBD1. CDR1 is LNHDA, CDR2 SQIVND, per germline (reference sequence). The CDR3 runs 17 residues. With 7 bases clipped from V and 2 bases from J, the junction kept 15 bases outside the gene matches.

This chain connects TRBV7-6 to TRBJ1-1; the D is unclear. This CDR3 spans 12 amino acids. CDR1 SGHVS and CDR2 FNYEAQ come from the germline V gene. Trimming took off 5 bases at V and 4 bases at J, with 8 bases between the two ends. This CDR3 is CASSPAVTEAFF. The CDR3 region has the DNA TGTGCCAGCAGCCCGGCGGTCACTGAAGCTTTCTTT.

The genes are TRBV6-1 and TRBJ2-1, with D unresolved. Deletions cut 7 bases from V and 7 bases from J, with 8 bases between. CDR1 MNHNS and CDR2 SASEGT come from the germline V gene. The CDR3 consists of 11 residues. CDR3 protein: CASISQNEQFF. CDR3 DNA sequence: TGTGCCAGCATTAGCCAGAATGAGCAGTTCTTC.

This clone is a singleton in its sample. J is TRBJ1-1 and V is TRBV7-2, with D possibly matching TRBD1 (5 bases). The CDR3 length is 18 residues. The V gene lost 4 bases and the J gene lost 5 bases, with 26 bases spanning the gap. The V gene's germline CDR1 is SGHTA and CDR2 FQGNSA. CDR3 sequence (DNA): TGTGCCAGCAGCTACCTAGCGGGGTGGGGCACGGGACGGACTGAAGCTTTCTTT. It yields the protein CASSYLAGWGTGRTEAFF.

V is TRBV27 and J is TRBJ2-1, with D unclear. Trimming stripped 0 bases from V and 9 bases from J, with 12 bases between. Germline lookup yields CDR1 MNHEY and CDR2 SMNVEV (reference sequence). The CDR3 spans 14 residues. DNA for the CDR3: TGTGCCAGCAGTTTATCGGCAGGAATAAGTGAGCAGTTCTTC. It translates to CASSLSAGISEQFF.

This sequence joins TRBV5-6 and TRBJ1-2, with unresolved D. From germline, CDR1 is SGHDT and CDR2 YYEEEE. CDR3 size: 13 residues. V was shortened by 4 bases and J by 1 base, with 8 bases between the two germline ends. CDR3: CASSPGNNYGYTF. Written as DNA, the CDR3 is TGTGCCAGCAGCCCCGGGAATAACTATGGCTACACCTTC.

The CDR3 DNA reads as TGCAGCGTTACACCATACGATGAAGCTTTCTTT. Protein sequence: CSVTPYDEAFF. The chain carries TRBV29-1 and TRBJ1-1; D is unclear. Per germline, CDR1 SQVTM and CDR2 ANQGSEA. Trimming took 5 bases from V and 7 from J, leaving 11 bases between them. The CDR3 has 11 amino acids.

The genes are TRBV10-3 and TRBJ1-2; TRBD1 matches 8 bases. This CDR3 spans 20 amino acids. Germline-derived CDR1 and CDR2 are ENHRY and SYGVKD. The V segment lost 6 bases and the J segment 2 bases; nucleotides outside the gene matches: 23. This CDR3 reads CAISRFPWVDRAEENYGYTF. CDR3 DNA sequence: TGTGCCATCAGCAGGTTCCCTTGGGTGGACAGGGCTGAGGAGAACTATGGCTACACCTTC.

This chain connects TRBV5-4 to TRBJ1-1, with a tentative D call TRBD1 (5 bases). The germline V and J ends were trimmed by 1 base and 5 bases, with 18 bases remaining between them. The CDR3 extends over 16 amino acids. In germline, CDR1 is SGHNT, CDR2 YYREEE (reference sequence). CDR3 region: CASSLIEDNPLTEAFF. Written as DNA, the CDR3 is TGTGCCAGCAGCTTGATCGAGGACAATCCTCTGACTGAAGCTTTCTTT.

On this clone: It is likely a read error, because the conserved phenylalanine at the end of the CDR3 is missing. The limits of the CDR3 on the DNA are not certain, so only TCRdb's listed CDR3 is given. The chain links TRBV7-3 to TRBJ1-4; no DNA check was done on the table's D call, TRBD1. CDR1 and CDR2 from the germline V gene are SGHTA and FQGTGA. Counting both end residues, the CDR3 totals 9 amino acids. CDR3 loop: CASSLMGHP.